Presented here are 31 T cell receptor beta chains from one specimen sequenced in a study of shared clonotypes between healthy human individuals. The assay was immunoSEQ multiplex PCR, and TCRdb's table has in-frame clones only and misses some. The sample comprises about 530,000 clones, roughly 85% of which are singletons, and around 13% rests with the top ten. The material sequenced was PBMCs. These receptors came from a woman aged 40 to 49 in good health. Some clones in this sample may be carry-over from other donors' samples.

The sample holds a few counts of this clone. V is TRBV5-6 and J is TRBJ2-7; tentatively, D is TRBD1 (5 bases). V was shortened by 4 bases and J by 1 base, with 15 bases between the two germline ends. Looked up from germline, CDR1 is SGHDT and CDR2 is YYEEEE. The CDR3 contains 15 residues. CDR3 protein: CASSRYRLRSYEQYF. CDR3 coding DNA: TGTGCCAGCAGCCGGTACAGGTTAAGGTCCTACGAGCAGTACTTC. The full variable domain, with the rest looked up from reference TRBV5-6 and TRBJ2-7, is DAGVTQSPTHLIKTRGQQVTLRCSPKSGHDTVSWYQQALGQGPQFIFQYYEEEERQRGNFPDRFSGHQFPNYSSELNVNALLLGDSALYLCASSRYRLRSYEQYFGPGTRLTVT.

V gene TRBV14 combines with J gene TRBJ2-2; 7 bases align to TRBD2. The junction had 20 bases not matched to a gene; V was cut back by 6 bases and J by 7 bases. There are 18 residues in the CDR3. Germline V gene lookup returns CDR1 SGHDN and CDR2 FVKESK. CDR3 residues: CASRWVGLAAPGVGELFF. In nucleotides, the CDR3 is TGTGCCAGCAGGTGGGTGGGGCTAGCGGCCCCCGGGGTCGGGGAGCTGTTTTTT.

A note on this clone: A much larger clone differs from this one at a single base, so this may be a read error. The V call is TRBV5-6, the J call TRBJ2-6; D is perhaps TRBD1 (6 bases). The germline V gene has CDR1 SGHDT and CDR2 YYEEEE. The CDR3 spans 17 residues. In DNA form, the CDR3 reads TGTGCCAGCAGCCCGGGACACCTAAGCTCTGGGACCAACGTCCTGACTTTC. It specifies CASSPGHLSSGTNVLTF.

This clone appeared once. The rearrangement uses TRBV9 and TRBJ2-2, with D uncertain. Trimming left V 3 bases short and J 8 bases short, with 11 bases between. The CDR3 runs to 13 residues. Germline CDR1 reads SGDLS; CDR2 reads YYNGEE. CDR3 sequence (DNA): TGTGCCAGCAGCGCCCTGTCCTTAGGGGAGCTGTTTTTT. As protein: CASSALSLGELFF.

The V call is TRBV15, the J call TRBJ2-2; TRBD1 agrees at 10 bases. CDR3 length equals 17 residues. Trimming cost V 3 bases and J 5 bases; bases outside gene matches: 9. From germline, CDR1 is LNHNV and CDR2 YYDKDF (reference sequence). CDR3 region: CATSSTGTGVRTGELFF. The CDR3 bases are TGTGCCACCAGCAGCACCGGGACAGGGGTGCGGACCGGGGAGCTGTTTTTT.

The genes are TRBV28 and TRBJ1-1; D not certain. Germline V gene data show CDR1 as MDHEN and CDR2 as SYDVKM. The CDR3 consists of 12 residues. V lost 7 bases, J lost 1 base, and 7 bases lay in between. CDR3 nucleotides: TGTGCCAGCAATTACGGGAACACTGAAGCTTTCTTT. It specifies CASNYGNTEAFF. Using reference TRBV28 and TRBJ1-1 for the parts outside the CDR3, the full variable domain is DVKVTQSSRYLVKRTGEKVFLECVQDMDHENMFWYRQDPGLGLRLIYFSYDVKMKEKGDIPEGYSVSREKKERFSLILESASTNQTSMYLCASNYGNTEAFFGQGTRLTVV.

The chain employs TRBV28 and TRBJ2-3; 7 bases line up with TRBD2. V lost 2 bases and J lost 4; bases outside the gene matches: 3. The CDR3 covers 14 residues. The germline gives CDR1 MDHEN, CDR2 SYDVKM. The CDR3 reads CASSLAGEPDTQYF. CDR3 nucleotides: TGTGCCAGCAGTTTAGCGGGAGAGCCAGATACGCAGTATTTT.

The chain has TRBV4-2 and TRBJ2-1; perhaps TRBD1 as D (6 bases). Deletions cut 4 bases from V and 0 bases from J, with 13 bases between. The CDR3 spans 16 residues. Germline CDR1 and CDR2: LGHNA and YNFKEQ. DNA of the CDR3: TGTGCCAGCAGCCCCCCGGACAGTTACTCCTACAATGAGCAGTTCTTC. Amino acid sequence: CASSPPDSYSYNEQFF.

This clone showed up just a few times. The V call is TRBV19, the J call TRBJ1-1; no firm D call. The CDR3 is 14 amino acids. The V and J ends lost 5 bases and 5 bases respectively, with 15 bases between them. Germline loops: CDR1 LNHDA, CDR2 SQIVND (reference sequence). The CDR3: CASSPKWGGTEAFF. In DNA, the CDR3 is TGTGCCAGTAGTCCAAAGTGGGGTGGGACTGAAGCTTTCTTT.

The V call is TRBV18, the J call TRBJ2-1, with 8 bases fitting TRBD2. Germline lookup yields CDR1 KGHSH and CDR2 LQKENI. This CDR3 is 15 amino acids long. J lost 7 bases, V lost 3 bases, and 8 bases had no gene match. CDR3 DNA sequence: TGTGCCAGCTCACCCGTAGCGGGAATGTGGAATGAGCAGTTCTTC. Encoded protein: CASSPVAGMWNEQFF. The variable domain in full, with the rest retrieved from reference TRBV18 and TRBJ2-1, is NAGVMQNPRHLVRRRGQEARLRCSPMKGHSHVYWYRQLPEEGLKFMVYLQKENIIDESGMPKERFSAEFPKEGPSILRIQQVVRGDSAAYFCASSPVAGMWNEQFFGPGTRLTVL.

This clone has a single count. This chain uses TRBV5-1 with TRBJ2-4, with TRBD1 matching 12 bases. The CDR3 covers 15 residues. Germline V gene lookup returns CDR1 SGHRS and CDR2 YFSETQ. With 3 bases clipped from V and 8 bases from J, the junction kept 6 bases outside the gene matches. For the CDR3, the DNA is TGCGCCAGCAGCTACGGGACAGGGGGCCGTTACATTCAGTACTTC. This encodes CASSYGTGGRYIQYF. Variable domain in full (rest from reference TRBV5-1 and TRBJ2-4): KAGVTQTPRYLIKTRGQQVTLSCSPISGHRSVSWYQQTPGQGLQFLFEYFSETQRNKGNFPGRFSGRQFSNSRSEMNVSTLELGDSALYLCASSYGTGGRYIQYFGAGTRLSVL.

The chain has TRBV2 and TRBJ2-7; possibly TRBD1 for D (6 bases). Germline V lookup: CDR1 SNHLY, CDR2 FYNNEI. The V gene lost 4 bases and the J gene lost 4 bases, with 20 bases spanning the gap. This CDR3 has 16 amino acids. The CDR3 DNA reads as TGTGCCAGCAGTGGGGGGCCTGGGTCGATCCTTTACGAGCAGTACTTC. Residues: CASSGGPGSILYEQYF.

The chain uses TRBV2 and TRBJ1-5, with 8 bases fitting TRBD1. The germline V gene encodes CDR1 SNHLY and CDR2 FYNNEI. The V and J ends lost 4 bases and 2 bases, in that order; junction bases with no gene match: 10. The CDR3 runs 17 residues. The CDR3 loop is CASSAPRGRIGNQPQHF. The CDR3 DNA sequence: TGTGCCAGCAGTGCCCCCAGGGGGCGGATTGGCAATCAGCCCCAGCATTTT.

This clone was seen only a few times. The chain uses TRBV5-1 and TRBJ1-2; TRBD1 might be the D (5 bases). The CDR3 covers 16 residues. V was cut by 1 base and J by 2 bases, with 15 bases left in between. CDR1 is SGHRS, CDR2 YFSETQ, per germline. The CDR3 loop reads CASSLSEGTINYGYTF. CDR3 in DNA: TGCGCCAGCAGCTTGAGTGAGGGGACGATCAACTATGGCTACACCTTC.

The chain couples TRBV30 to TRBJ2-7; D gene unclear. V lost 0 bases, J lost 0 bases, and 12 bases lay in between. The germline gives CDR1 GTSNPN, CDR2 SVGIG (reference sequence). The CDR3 loop spans 15 amino acids. This CDR3 reads CAWSVDGATSYEQYF. The CDR3 DNA sequence: TGTGCCTGGAGTGTGGATGGAGCGACCTCCTACGAGCAGTACTTC.

This chain uses TRBV28 with TRBJ1-2; 8 bases are a match to TRBD1. Trimming at V came to 5 bases and at J to 3 bases, leaving 8 bases not matched to a gene. Germline lookup yields CDR1 MDHEN and CDR2 SYDVKM. The CDR3 runs 15 residues. This chain's CDR3 is CASSPNDRGHYGYTF. The CDR3 DNA reads TGTGCCAGCAGTCCCAACGACAGGGGACACTATGGCTACACCTTC.

The chain joins TRBV28 to TRBJ2-2, with D perhaps assigned TRBD1 or TRBD2 (5 bases each). V shed 5 bases and J shed 8 bases, with 18 bases lying between them. The CDR3 runs to 15 residues. Germline V gives CDR1 MDHEN, CDR2 SYDVKM. The CDR3 nucleotides read TGTGCCAGCAGTGAAACCGGGACCCCGAAAGGGGAGCTGTTTTTT. Protein product: CASSETGTPKGELFF.

The chain carries TRBV28 and TRBJ2-1, with 7 bases identical to TRBD2. V trimming: 5 bases; J trimming: 3 bases; junction bases outside the gene matches: 13. Germline V CDR1 and CDR2: MDHEN, SYDVKM. The CDR3 is 17 amino acids. The CDR3 loop is CASSKGLTGGLYNEQFF. CDR3 coding DNA: TGTGCCAGCAGTAAGGGACTTACGGGGGGACTCTACAATGAGCAGTTCTTC.

The chain is built from TRBV21-1 and TRBJ2-7; TRBD1 is the table's D call, not checked against the DNA. TRBV21-1 counts as a pseudogene. The CDR3 spans 15 residues. CDR3 region: CASSKKDRGLNEQYF. The CDR3 DNA is TGTGCCAGCAGCAAAAAGGACAGGGGGCTAAACGAGCAGTACTTC.

This clone was seen just once. The chain couples TRBV7-8 to TRBJ2-7, with 11 bases that match TRBD2. Germline V gene sequence: CDR1 SGHVS, CDR2 FQNEAQ. V gave up 5 bases and J gave up 3 bases; unmatched junction bases: 6. The CDR3 totals 15 residues. The DNA for the CDR3 is TGTGCCAGCAGCGCAACTAGCGGGAGAAGCTACGAGCAGTACTTC. Translation: CASSATSGRSYEQYF. Full variable domain (outside the CDR3, taken from reference TRBV7-8 and TRBJ2-7): GAGVSQSPRYKVAKRGQDVALRCDPISGHVSLFWYQQALGQGPEFLTYFQNEAQLDKSGLPSDRFFAERPEGSVSTLKIQRTQQEDSAVYLCASSATSGRSYEQYFGPGTRLTVT.

The chain has TRBV28 and TRBJ2-3; 7 bases fit TRBD1. This CDR3 is built from 15 residues. The V gene's germline CDR1 is MDHEN and CDR2 SYDVKM. V shed 1 base and J 2 bases; nucleotides not matched to a gene: 3. CDR3 DNA sequence: TGTGCCAGCAGTTTATTCAGGGGGACCACAGATACGCAGTATTTT. It encodes CASSLFRGTTDTQYF.

The rearrangement joins TRBV5-5 to TRBJ2-1, with 9 bases lining up with TRBD2. The trim removed 4 bases at V and 6 bases at J, leaving 11 bases unmatched. The germline V gene has CDR1 SGHKS and CDR2 YYEKEE (reference sequence). The CDR3 runs to 16 residues. The CDR3 reads CASSQDEGSGSNEQFF. As DNA, the CDR3 is TGTGCCAGCAGCCAAGATGAAGGTAGCGGGAGCAATGAGCAGTTCTTC.

The chain has TRBV9 and TRBJ2-2, with TRBD2 identical over 8 bases. V dropped 0 bases and J dropped 7; count of bases not matched to a gene: 8. The CDR3 totals 16 residues. Germline loops: CDR1 SGDLS, CDR2 YYNGEE. CDR3 in DNA: TGTGCCAGCAGCGTAGCGGGAGGGAGACCCGGCGGGGAGCTGTTTTTT. Residues: CASSVAGGRPGGELFF.

The V and J genes are TRBV30 and TRBJ1-3; D might be TRBD1 (5 bases). The CDR3 consists of 14 residues. Germline V lookup: CDR1 GTSNPN, CDR2 SVGIG (reference sequence). V lost 4 bases and J lost 2, with 12 bases in between. CDR3 sequence (DNA): TGTGCCTGGAATTTTCTAGGGGCTGGAAACACCATATATTTT. It encodes CAWNFLGAGNTIYF.

The chain has TRBV7-8 and TRBJ1-1; D might be TRBD1 (5 bases). The CDR3 has 14 amino acids. The germline V and J ends were trimmed by 2 bases and 5 bases, with 12 bases remaining between them. Germline-derived CDR1 and CDR2 are SGHVS and FQNEAQ. The CDR3 is CASSLNQGGTEAFF. As DNA, the CDR3 is TGTGCCAGCAGCTTAAATCAGGGAGGAACTGAAGCTTTCTTT.

The count of this clone is one. V is TRBV30 and J is TRBJ1-5, with D uncertain. This CDR3 is built from 13 residues. The germline V gene has CDR1 GTSNPN and CDR2 SVGIG (reference sequence). V was shortened by 2 bases and J by 3 bases, with 8 bases between the two germline ends. The CDR3 bases are TGTGCCTGGAGTAGGAGTTCCAATCAGCCCCAGCATTTT. This codes for CAWSRSSNQPQHF.

The chain uses TRBV6-1 and TRBJ2-7, with D possibly TRBD2 on 6 matching bases. Germline V gene lookup returns CDR1 MNHNS and CDR2 SASEGT. The CDR3 spans 17 residues. V was clipped by 2 bases and J by 6 bases, with 23 bases between them. The CDR3 spells CASSEPGRGMAKSEQYF. In DNA, the CDR3 is TGTGCCAGCAGTGAACCCGGACGGGGGATGGCGAAAAGCGAGCAGTACTTC.

The chain employs TRBV28 and TRBJ2-5; possibly TRBD2 for D (5 bases). Looked up from germline, CDR1 is MDHEN and CDR2 is SYDVKM. The CDR3 loop spans 14 amino acids. Trimming pared 6 bases from V and 1 base from J, leaving 12 bases between. Written as DNA, the CDR3 is TGTGCCAGCAGCGTCTTTGCGGGCCAAGAGACCCAGTACTTC. This encodes CASSVFAGQETQYF.

The CDR3 here is CASSLIPDAGELFF. The CDR3 DNA is TGTGCCAGCAGCTTAATCCCGGACGCCGGGGAGCTGTTTTTT. The chain carries TRBV7-3 and TRBJ2-2; D is ambiguous. The CDR3 spans 14 residues. CDR1 is SGHTA, CDR2 FQGTGA, per germline. The V and J ends lost 1 base and 6 bases respectively, with 9 bases between them.

The chain joins TRBV5-1 to TRBJ2-1; TRBD2 matches at 8 bases. This CDR3 spans 13 amino acids. V lost 2 bases and J lost 7; bases outside the gene matches: 2. CDR1 is SGHRS and CDR2 is YFSETQ in the germline V gene. In nucleotides, the CDR3 is TGCGCCAGCAGCTTTAGCGGGATTAATGAGCAGTTCTTC. This codes for CASSFSGINEQFF.

This clone has a count of ten or more. The chain links TRBV2 to TRBJ1-4; D is ambiguous. Germline lookup yields CDR1 SNHLY and CDR2 FYNNEI. The V gene lost 7 bases and the J gene lost 4 bases, with 16 bases spanning the gap. There are 15 residues in the CDR3. This chain's CDR3 is CASTRRWGINEKLFF. The CDR3 DNA follows: TGTGCCAGCACCCGAAGGTGGGGAATTAATGAAAAACTGTTTTTT.